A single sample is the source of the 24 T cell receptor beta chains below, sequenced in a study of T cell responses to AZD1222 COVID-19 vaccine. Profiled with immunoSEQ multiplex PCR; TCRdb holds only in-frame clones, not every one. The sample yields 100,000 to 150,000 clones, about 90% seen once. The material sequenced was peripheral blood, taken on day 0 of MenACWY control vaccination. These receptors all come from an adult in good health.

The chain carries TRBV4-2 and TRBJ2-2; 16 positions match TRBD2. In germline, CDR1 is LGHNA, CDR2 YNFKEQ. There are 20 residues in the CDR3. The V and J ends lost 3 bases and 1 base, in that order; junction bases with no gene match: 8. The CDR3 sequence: CASSHPGGTSGGVNTGELFF. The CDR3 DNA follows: TGTGCCAGCAGCCATCCTGGAGGGACTAGCGGGGGGGTGAACACCGGGGAGCTGTTTTTT.

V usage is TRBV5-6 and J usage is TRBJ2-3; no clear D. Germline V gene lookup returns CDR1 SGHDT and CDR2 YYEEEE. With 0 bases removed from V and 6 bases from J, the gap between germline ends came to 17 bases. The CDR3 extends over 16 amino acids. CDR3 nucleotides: TGTGCCAGCAGCTTGGGTCAGTGGGCGCTTATCGATACGCAGTATTTT. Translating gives CASSLGQWALIDTQYF.

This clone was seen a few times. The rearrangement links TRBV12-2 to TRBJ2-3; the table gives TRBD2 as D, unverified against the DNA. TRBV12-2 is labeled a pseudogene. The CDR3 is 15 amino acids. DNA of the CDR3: TGTGCAAGTCGCCCTAAGGACTCCCTCGGAGATACGCAGTATTTT. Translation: CASRPKDSLGDTQYF.

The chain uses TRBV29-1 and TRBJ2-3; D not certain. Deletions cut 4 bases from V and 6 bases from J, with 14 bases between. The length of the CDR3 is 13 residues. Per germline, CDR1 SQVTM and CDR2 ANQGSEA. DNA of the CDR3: TGCAGCGTTGCCCGGACCTACGGGGATACGCAGTATTTT. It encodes CSVARTYGDTQYF.

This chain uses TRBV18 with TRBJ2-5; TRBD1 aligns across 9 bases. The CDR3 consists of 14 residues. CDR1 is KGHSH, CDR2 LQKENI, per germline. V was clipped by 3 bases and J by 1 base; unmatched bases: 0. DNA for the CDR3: TGTGCCAGCTCACCGACAGGGGGCCAAGAGACCCAGTACTTC. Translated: CASSPTGGQETQYF. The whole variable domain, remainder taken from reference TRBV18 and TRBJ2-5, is NAGVMQNPRHLVRRRGQEARLRCSPMKGHSHVYWYRQLPEEGLKFMVYLQKENIIDESGMPKERFSAEFPKEGPSILRIQQVVRGDSAAYFCASSPTGGQETQYFGPGTRLLVL.

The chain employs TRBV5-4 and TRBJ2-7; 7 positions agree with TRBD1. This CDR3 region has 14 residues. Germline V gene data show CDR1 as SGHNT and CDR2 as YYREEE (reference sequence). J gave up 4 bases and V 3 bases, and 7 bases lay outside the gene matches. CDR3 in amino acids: CASSSGQVLYEQYF. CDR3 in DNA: TGTGCCAGCAGCTCAGGACAGGTCCTATACGAGCAGTACTTC.

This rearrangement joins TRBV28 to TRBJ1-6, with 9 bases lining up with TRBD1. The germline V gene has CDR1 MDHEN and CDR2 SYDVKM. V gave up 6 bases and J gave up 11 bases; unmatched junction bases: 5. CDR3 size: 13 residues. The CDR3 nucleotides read TGTGCCAGCAGGGGGACAGGGATCACACCCCTCCACTTT. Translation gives CASRGTGITPLHF.

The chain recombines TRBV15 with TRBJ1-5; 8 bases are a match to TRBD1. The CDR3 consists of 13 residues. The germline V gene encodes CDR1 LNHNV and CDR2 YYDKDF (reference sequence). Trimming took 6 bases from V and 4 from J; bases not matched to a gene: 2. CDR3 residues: CATSTGGNQPQHF. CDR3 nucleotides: TGTGCCACCAGTACAGGGGGGAATCAGCCCCAGCATTTT.

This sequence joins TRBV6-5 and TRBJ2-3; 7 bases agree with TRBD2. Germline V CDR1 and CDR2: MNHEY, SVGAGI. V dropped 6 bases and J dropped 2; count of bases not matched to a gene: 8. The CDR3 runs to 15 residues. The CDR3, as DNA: TGTGCCAGCAGAAGGGAGGGTTTGATCACAGATACGCAGTATTTT. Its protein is CASRREGLITDTQYF.

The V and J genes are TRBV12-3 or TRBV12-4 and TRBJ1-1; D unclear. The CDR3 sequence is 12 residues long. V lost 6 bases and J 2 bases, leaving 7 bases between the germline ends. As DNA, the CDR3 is TGTGCCAGCAGCCTGACCAACACTGAAGCTTTCTTT. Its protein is CASSLTNTEAFF.

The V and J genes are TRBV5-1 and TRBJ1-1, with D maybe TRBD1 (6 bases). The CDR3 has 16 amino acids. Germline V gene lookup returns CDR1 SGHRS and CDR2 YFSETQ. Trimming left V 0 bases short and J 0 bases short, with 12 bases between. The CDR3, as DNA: TGCGCCAGCAGCTTGGTGGTGGGGGCGGTGAACACTGAAGCTTTCTTT. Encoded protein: CASSLVVGAVNTEAFF.

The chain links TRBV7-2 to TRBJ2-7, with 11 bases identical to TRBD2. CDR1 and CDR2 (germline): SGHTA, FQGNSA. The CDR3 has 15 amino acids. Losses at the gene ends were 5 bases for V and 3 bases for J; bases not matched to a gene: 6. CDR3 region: CASSLTSGSHYEQYF. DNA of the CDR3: TGTGCCAGCAGCCTCACTAGCGGGAGCCACTACGAGCAGTACTTC.

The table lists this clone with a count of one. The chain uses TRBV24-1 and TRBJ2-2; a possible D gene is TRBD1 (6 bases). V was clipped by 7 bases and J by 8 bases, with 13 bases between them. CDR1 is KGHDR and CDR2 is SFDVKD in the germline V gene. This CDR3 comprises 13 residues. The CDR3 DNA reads TGTGCCACCAGCAAGCCCAGGGGAGGGGAGCTGTTTTTT. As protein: CATSKPRGGELFF.

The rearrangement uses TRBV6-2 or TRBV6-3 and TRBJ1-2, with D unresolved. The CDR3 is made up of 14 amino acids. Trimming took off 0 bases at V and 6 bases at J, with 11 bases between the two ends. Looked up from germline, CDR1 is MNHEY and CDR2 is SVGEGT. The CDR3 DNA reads TGTGCCAGCAGTTACTCGCAGGAAGCCAATGGCTACACCTTC. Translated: CASSYSQEANGYTF.

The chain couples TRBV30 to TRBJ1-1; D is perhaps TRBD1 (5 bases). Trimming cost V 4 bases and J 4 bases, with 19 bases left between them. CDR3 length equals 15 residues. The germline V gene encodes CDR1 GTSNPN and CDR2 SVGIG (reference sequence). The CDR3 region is CAWTAGSAGITEAFF. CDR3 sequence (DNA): TGTGCCTGGACCGCTGGGTCGGCAGGGATCACTGAAGCTTTCTTT.

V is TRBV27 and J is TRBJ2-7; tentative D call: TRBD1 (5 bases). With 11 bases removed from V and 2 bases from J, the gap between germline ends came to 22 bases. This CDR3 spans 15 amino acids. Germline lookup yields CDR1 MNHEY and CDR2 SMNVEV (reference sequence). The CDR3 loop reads CAVASRQSTAYEQYF. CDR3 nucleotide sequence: TGTGCCGTTGCTTCCCGACAGTCAACCGCCTACGAGCAGTACTTC.

For the CDR3, the DNA is TGCAGCGTTGAAGGTCAGAGATCCCACGAGCAGTACTTC. This gives the protein CSVEGQRSHEQYF. The chain uses TRBV29-1 and TRBJ2-7; D gene ambiguous. The CDR3 runs 13 residues. The germline CDR1 and CDR2 sequences are SQVTM and ANQGSEA. Trimming stripped 1 base from V and 5 bases from J, with 12 bases between.

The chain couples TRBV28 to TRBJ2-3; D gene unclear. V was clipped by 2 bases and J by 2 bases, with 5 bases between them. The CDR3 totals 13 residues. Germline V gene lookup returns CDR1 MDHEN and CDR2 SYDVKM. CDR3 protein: CASSLGNTDTQYF. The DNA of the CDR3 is TGTGCCAGCAGTTTAGGGAACACAGATACGCAGTATTTT.

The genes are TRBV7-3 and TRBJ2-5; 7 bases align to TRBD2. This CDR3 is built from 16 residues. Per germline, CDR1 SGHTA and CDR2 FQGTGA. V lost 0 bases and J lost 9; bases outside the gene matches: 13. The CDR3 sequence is CASSLTLISGPRSQYF. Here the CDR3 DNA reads TGTGCCAGCAGCTTAACGTTAATTAGCGGGCCTAGGTCCCAGTACTTC.

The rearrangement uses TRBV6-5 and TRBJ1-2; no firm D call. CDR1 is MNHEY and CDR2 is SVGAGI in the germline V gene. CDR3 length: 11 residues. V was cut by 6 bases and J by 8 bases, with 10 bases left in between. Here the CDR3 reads CASSKGLGYTF. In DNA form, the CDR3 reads TGTGCCAGCAGCAAGGGCTTGGGCTACACCTTC.

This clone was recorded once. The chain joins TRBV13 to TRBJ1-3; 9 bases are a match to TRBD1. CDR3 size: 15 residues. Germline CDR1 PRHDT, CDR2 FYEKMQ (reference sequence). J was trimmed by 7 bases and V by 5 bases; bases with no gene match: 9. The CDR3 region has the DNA TGTGCCAGCAGCAAGGGACAGGGCCTCTACAACACCATATATTTT. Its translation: CASSKGQGLYNTIYF. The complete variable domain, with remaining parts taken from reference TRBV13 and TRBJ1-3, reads AAGVIQSPRHLIKEKRETATLKCYPIPRHDTVYWYQQGPGQDPQFLISFYEKMQSDKGSIPDRFSAQQFSDYHSELNMSSLELGDSALYFCASSKGQGLYNTIYFGEGSWLTVV.

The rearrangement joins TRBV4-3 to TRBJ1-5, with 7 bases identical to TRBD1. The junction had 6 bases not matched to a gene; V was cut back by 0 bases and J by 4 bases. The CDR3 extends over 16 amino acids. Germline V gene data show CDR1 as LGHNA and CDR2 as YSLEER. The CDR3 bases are TGCGCCAGCAGCCAAGATCCGACAGGGCCTAATCAGCCCCAGCATTTT. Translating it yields CASSQDPTGPNQPQHF.

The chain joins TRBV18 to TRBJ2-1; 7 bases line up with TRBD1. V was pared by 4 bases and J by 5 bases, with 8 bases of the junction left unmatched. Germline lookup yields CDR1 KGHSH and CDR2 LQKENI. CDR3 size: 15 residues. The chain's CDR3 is CASSHTGVRNNEQFF. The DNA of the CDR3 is TGTGCCAGCTCACATACAGGGGTTAGGAACAATGAGCAGTTCTTC.

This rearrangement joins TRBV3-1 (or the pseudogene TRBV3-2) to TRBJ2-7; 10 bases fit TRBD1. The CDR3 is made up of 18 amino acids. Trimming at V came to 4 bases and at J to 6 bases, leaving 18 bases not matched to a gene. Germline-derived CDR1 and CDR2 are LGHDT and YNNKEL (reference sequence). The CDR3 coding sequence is TGTGCCAGCAGCCCAACCAGACAGGGGGCTGTTGGAGGTGGCGAGCAGTACGTC. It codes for CASSPTRQGAVGGGEQYV.